This T cell receptor (beta chain) derives from a study of graft-versus-host responses after intestinal transplantation (dated by TCRdb to about 2021). About the full investigation: The transplants that recipients got were multivisceral, liver-intestinal, or isolated intestinal. Donor T cell macrochimerism was defined as a peak of at least 4% donor T cells among recipient peripheral blood mononuclear cells. Of the 20 to 25 intestinal transplant recipients enrolled in the cohort, one of whom was a retransplant, a few patients without pretransplant specimens were excluded. Samples from a few later patients were sequenced in-house on an Illumina MiSeq with MiXCR processing rather than by the commercial service. After intestinal transplantation, graft-versus-host and host-versus-graft alloreactive T cell clones in the graft, circulation and bone marrow were tracked using bulk TCR-beta CDR3 sequencing. Alloreactive clones were identified by sequencing pre-transplant mixed lymphocyte reaction products and comparing these products with unstimulated pre-transplant donor and recipient T cells. Every recipient was given anti-thymocyte globulin induction, followed by roughly 3 years of maintenance tacrolimus and steroids. Overall study outcomes, separate from this receptor: In the allografts of patients with donor T cell macrochimerism, GvH to HvG T cell clonal ratios were high. GvH clones turned up in recipient bone marrow, with some appearing earlier in ileal mucosa or blood, a pattern consistent with an intestinal mucosal origin. Early after transplant, peak levels of circulating GvH clones were found to be associated with declines in HvG clones. Conclusions were limited by the relatively low number and heterogeneity of intestinal transplant patients.

The label giving this sample's time point can be read as: cells obtained before transplantation from donor or recipient. CD3+CD4+ and CD3+CD8+ populations were FACS-sorted from unstimulated pre-transplant donor and recipient cells taken from spleen or lymph nodes. The CDR3 holds 15 amino acids from the cysteine to the phenylalanine. Just the 45-base CDR3 DNA is kept, in frame starting at base 1. The germline V gene supplies CDR1 SGHNT and CDR2 YENEEA. Here V drops 5 bases and J drops 8 bases, and the junction holds 6 bases not matched to any gene. The protocol used for the library was the immunoSEQ multiplex PCR assay. For most patients, genomic DNA was isolated with the Qiagen DNeasy Blood and Tissue Kit and sent frozen to Adaptive Biotechnologies for TCR sequencing. Adaptive Biotechnologies carried out high-throughput TCR-beta CDR3 sequencing of genomic DNA for most patients. In the authors' own workflow: TCR sequencing data were retrieved from Adaptive's ImmunoSEQ software for around 19 patients, whereas a few other patients were processed with MiXCR and VDJtools. CD4 versus CD8 sorting errors were corrected by removing sequences found in both subsets at a frequency ratio below 5:1. CDR3 nucleotide sequences shared between donor and recipient were removed because their origin could not be assigned. To be classed as alloreactive, a clone needed at least 2-fold expansion over unstimulated cells and a minimum CFSE-low frequency of 0.002% (template counts) or 0.001% (read counts). Clones were considered mappable if detected in sequenced pre-transplant spleen, lymph node, or MLR CFSE-low populations of the donor or recipient. The cumulative frequency of alloreactive clones was calculated as a percentage of all sequences, weighted by copy number. Imported from immuneACCESS, the table was reduced by TCRdb to in-frame sequences with V and J called. These copies leave out some clones; in studies compared against another copy, an unresolved V gene accounts for under half, and the cause of the remainder is not known. V, J and clone size are taken as reported in that table, and D and trimming were inferred from the DNA itself. The sample profile shows about 51,000 clones; approximately 95% of them were found once. 0.23% of the sample is held by the ten biggest clonotypes.

Concerning this clone itself: Its antigen remains undetermined. Base qualities are not recorded, but no much larger clone differs from it by a single base.

This chain is built from TRBV11-3 and TRBJ2-1; the junction holds 13 bases that match TRBD2. The TCR originated in a human donor who was the organ donor for an intestinal transplant. The specimen comprised unstimulated CD8+ T cells sorted from spleen or lymph node cells, sampled before transplant. The nucleotides are TGTGCCAGCAGCCACACTAGCGGGGGGGCATATGAGCAGTTCTTC. This sequence encodes CASSHTSGGAYEQFF.